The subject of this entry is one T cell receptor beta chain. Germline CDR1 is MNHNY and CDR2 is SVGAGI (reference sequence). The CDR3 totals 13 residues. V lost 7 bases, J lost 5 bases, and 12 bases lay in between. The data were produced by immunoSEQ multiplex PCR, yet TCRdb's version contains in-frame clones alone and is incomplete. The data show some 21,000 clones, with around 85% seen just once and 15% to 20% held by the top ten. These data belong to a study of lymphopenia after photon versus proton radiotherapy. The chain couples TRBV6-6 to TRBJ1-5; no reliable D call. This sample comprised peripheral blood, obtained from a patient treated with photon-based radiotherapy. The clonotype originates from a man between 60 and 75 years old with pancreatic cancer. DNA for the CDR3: TGTGCCAGCAAAGAGGGCCTGGATCAGCCCCAGCATTTT. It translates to CASKEGLDQPQHF.